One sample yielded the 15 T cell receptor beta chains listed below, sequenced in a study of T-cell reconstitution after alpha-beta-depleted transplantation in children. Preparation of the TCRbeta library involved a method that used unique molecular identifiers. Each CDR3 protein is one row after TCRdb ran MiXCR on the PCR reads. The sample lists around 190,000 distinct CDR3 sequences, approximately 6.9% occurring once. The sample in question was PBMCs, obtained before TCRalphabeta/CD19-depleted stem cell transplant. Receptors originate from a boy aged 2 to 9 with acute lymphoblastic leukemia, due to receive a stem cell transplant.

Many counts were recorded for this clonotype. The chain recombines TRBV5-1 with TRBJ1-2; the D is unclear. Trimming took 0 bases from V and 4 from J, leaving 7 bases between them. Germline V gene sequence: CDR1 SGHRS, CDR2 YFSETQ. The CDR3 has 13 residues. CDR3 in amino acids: CASSLELGYGYTF. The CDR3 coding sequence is TGCGCCAGCAGCTTGGAGTTGGGCTATGGCTACACCTTC.

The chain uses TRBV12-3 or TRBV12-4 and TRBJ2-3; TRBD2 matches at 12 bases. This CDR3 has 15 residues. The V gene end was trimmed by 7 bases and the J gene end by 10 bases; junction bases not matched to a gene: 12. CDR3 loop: CASTYLGLAGMAQYF. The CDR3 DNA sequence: TGTGCCAGCACCTATCTCGGACTAGCGGGGATGGCGCAGTATTTT.

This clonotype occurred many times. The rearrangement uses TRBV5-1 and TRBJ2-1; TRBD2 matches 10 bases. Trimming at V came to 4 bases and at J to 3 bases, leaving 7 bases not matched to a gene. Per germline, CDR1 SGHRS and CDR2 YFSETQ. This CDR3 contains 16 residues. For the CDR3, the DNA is TGCGCCAGCAGCGCGAGATTAGCGGGGGGCTACAATGAGCAGTTCTTC. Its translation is CASSARLAGGYNEQFF.

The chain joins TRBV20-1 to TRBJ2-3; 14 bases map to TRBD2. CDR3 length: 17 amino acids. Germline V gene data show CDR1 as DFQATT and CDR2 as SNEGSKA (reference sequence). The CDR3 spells CCALPYRLAGGTDTQYF. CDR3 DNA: TGCTGCGCCTTGCCCTACCGACTAGCGGGAGGGACAGATACGCAGTATTTT.

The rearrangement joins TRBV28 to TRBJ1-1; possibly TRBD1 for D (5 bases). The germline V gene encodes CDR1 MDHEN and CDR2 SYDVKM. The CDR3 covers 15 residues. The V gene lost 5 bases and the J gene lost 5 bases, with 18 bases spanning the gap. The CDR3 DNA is TGTGCCAGCAGTACCCCCCGGGGGGGGGAGACTGAAGCTTTCTTT. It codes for CASSTPRGGETEAFF.

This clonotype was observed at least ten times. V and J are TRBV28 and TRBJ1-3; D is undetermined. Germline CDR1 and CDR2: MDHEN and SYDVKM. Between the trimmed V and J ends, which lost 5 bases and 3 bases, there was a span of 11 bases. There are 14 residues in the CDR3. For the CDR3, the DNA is TGTGCCAGCAGTCCCTTCGGAATTGGAAACACCATATATTTT. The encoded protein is CASSPFGIGNTIYF.

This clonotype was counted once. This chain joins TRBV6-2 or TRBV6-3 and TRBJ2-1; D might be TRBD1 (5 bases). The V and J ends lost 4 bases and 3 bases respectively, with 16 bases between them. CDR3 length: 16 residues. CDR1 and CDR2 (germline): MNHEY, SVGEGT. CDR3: CASSSPSTGFYNEQFF. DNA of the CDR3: TGTGCCAGCAGTTCCCCATCAACAGGATTCTACAATGAGCAGTTCTTC.

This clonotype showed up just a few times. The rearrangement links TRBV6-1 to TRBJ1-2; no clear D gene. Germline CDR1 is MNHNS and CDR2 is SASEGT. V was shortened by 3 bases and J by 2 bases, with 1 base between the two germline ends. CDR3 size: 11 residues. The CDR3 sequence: CASSDNYGYTF. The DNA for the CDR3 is TGTGCCAGCAGTGACAACTATGGCTACACCTTC.

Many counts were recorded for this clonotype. DNA for the CDR3: TGTGCCAGCAGTAGCTTTCTGGGGGGAGGGTCCTCCTACGAGCAGTACTTC. Its translation is CASSSFLGGGSSYEQYF. The chain links TRBV28 to TRBJ2-7, with 7 bases aligning to TRBD2. V was clipped by 5 bases and J by 0 bases; unmatched bases: 13. Germline V gene lookup returns CDR1 MDHEN and CDR2 SYDVKM. The CDR3 consists of 17 residues.

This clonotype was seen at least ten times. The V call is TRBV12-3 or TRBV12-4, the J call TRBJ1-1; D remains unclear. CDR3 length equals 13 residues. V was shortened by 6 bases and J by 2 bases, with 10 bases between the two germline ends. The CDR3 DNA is TGTGCCAGCAGCGTAGGCAGCAACACTGAAGCTTTCTTT. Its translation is CASSVGSNTEAFF.

CDR3 in DNA: TGCGCCAGCACCAAAACAGGGGCCAACTCCTACGAGCAGTACTTC. Amino acid sequence: CASTKTGANSYEQYF. The chain couples TRBV5-1 to TRBJ2-7; 7 nucleotides agree with TRBD1. Unmatched junction bases numbered 9, after V lost 6 bases and J lost 0 bases. CDR1 is SGHRS and CDR2 is YFSETQ in the germline V gene. The CDR3 loop spans 15 amino acids.

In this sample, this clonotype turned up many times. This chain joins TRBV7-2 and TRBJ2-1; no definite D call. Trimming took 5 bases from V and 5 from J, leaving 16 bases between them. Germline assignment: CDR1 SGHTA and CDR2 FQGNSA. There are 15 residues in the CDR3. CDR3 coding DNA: TGTGCCAGCAGCCAGGAGTTCCAGCCGAACAATGAGCAGTTCTTC. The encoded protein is CASSQEFQPNNEQFF.

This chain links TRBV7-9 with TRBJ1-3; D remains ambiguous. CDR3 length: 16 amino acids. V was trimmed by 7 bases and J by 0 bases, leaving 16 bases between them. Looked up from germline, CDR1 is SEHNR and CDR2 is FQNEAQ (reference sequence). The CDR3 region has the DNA TGTGCCAGCACCCCAACGGGCACCAACTCTGGAAACACCATATATTTT. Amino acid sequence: CASTPTGTNSGNTIYF.

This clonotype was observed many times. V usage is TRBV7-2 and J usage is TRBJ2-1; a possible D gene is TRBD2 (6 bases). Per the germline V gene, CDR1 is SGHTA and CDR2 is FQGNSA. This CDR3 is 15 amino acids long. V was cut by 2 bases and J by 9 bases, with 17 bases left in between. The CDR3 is CASSLLGGHMGEQFF. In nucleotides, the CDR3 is TGTGCCAGCAGCTTACTAGGAGGGCACATGGGTGAGCAGTTCTTC.

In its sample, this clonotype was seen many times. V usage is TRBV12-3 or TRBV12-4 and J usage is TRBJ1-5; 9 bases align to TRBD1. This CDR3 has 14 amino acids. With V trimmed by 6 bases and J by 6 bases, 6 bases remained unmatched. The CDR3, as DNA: TGTGCCAGCAGCCAACAGGGGGCAACTCAGCCCCAGCATTTT. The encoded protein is CASSQQGATQPQHF.